A selection of T cell receptor beta chains follows, all from one sample in a study of Ad26.COV2.S vaccination and SARS-CoV-2 variants. Some clones are missing from TCRdb's copy, which holds only in-frame ones; the method was immunoSEQ multiplex PCR. Of hundreds of thousands of clones in the sample, roughly 90% were seen once. This specimen consisted of peripheral blood, obtained in a trial of Ad26.COV2.S vaccine versus placebo. The source of these receptors is a person aged 18 to 59 who received the Ad26.COV2.S COVID-19 vaccine or a placebo. Both conserved end residues are part of each CDR3. A D gene is named only where the DNA matches it firmly.

D gene | J gene | V gene | CDR3 protein
- | TRBJ1-6 | TRBV30 | CAWRGDVGSPLHF
TRBD1 | TRBJ1-2 | TRBV24-1 | CATSDSGTGLGYTF
TRBD2 | TRBJ2-3 | TRBV20-1 | CSASLGSGVLDTQYF
- | TRBJ2-2 | TRBV7-8 | CASSLGGSGAGELFF
TRBD1 | TRBJ1-5 | TRBV19 | CASSIGQGRHF
TRBD1 | TRBJ2-4 | TRBV28 | CASSLVPATGAKNIQYF
- | TRBJ2-7 | TRBV30 | CAWSPWTALTYEQYF
- | TRBJ2-5 | TRBV30 | CAWSGSWTGGYQETQYF
TRBD1 | TRBJ1-1 | TRBV5-6 | CASGQGGDTEAFF
- | TRBJ1-4 | TRBV2 | CASSKLATNEKLFF
TRBD1 | TRBJ1-1 | TRBV5-1 | CASSTDRGMNTEAFF
- | TRBJ2-2 | TRBV19 | CASMEYRNTGELFF
TRBD1 | TRBJ2-2 | TRBV19 | CASSIPTGTPNTGELFF
- | TRBJ1-6 | TRBV19 | CASSTSGRVASPLHF
TRBD1 | TRBJ1-4 | TRBV5-6 | CASSRQGSQEKLFF
TRBD1 | TRBJ1-1 | TRBV6-5 | CASSRTGPLTEAFF
TRBD1 | TRBJ1-2 | TRBV5-4 | CASSFRQGSYTF
- | TRBJ1-1 | TRBV10-3 | CAIRVEGNTEAFF
TRBD1 | TRBJ1-2 | TRBV27 | CASSLSGPGGKHYGYTF
- | TRBJ2-6 | TRBV7-2 | CASSLGSGANVLTF
- | TRBJ2-1 | TRBV4-1 | CASSQVGAPGEQFF
TRBD1 | TRBJ1-4 | TRBV19 | CASSMGQGGSFGKLFF
- | TRBJ2-2 | TRBV11-3 | CASSPRTGNTGELFF
- | TRBJ1-4 | TRBV11-2 | CASSLDAGSNEKLFF
- | TRBJ1-2 | TRBV6-6 | CASSRDFDRLEDTGYGYTF
- | TRBJ2-3 | TRBV2 | CASSEKPTWESTDTQYF
TRBD2 | TRBJ2-1 | TRBV24-1 | CATSRGTSGGPPFIEYNEQFF
- | TRBJ1-5 | TRBV7-6 | CASSYGGGGQPQHF
- | TRBJ2-1 | TRBV4-3 | CASSQDKHPQTYNEQFF
TRBD1 | TRBJ2-7 | TRBV15 | CATSKGQDPSYEQYF
- | TRBJ2-7 | TRBV9 | CASSVEGGSGEQYF
TRBD1 | TRBJ1-2 | TRBV30 | CAWSPSGGGYGYTF
- | TRBJ1-2 | TRBV12-3/TRBV12-4 | CASGEGTGSGYTF
- | TRBJ2-1 | TRBV20-1 | CSARGAASLFF
- | TRBJ1-1 | TRBV28 | CASSPNTEAFF
- | TRBJ2-7 | TRBV5-4 | CASSPEGRTSSYEQYF
- | TRBJ2-2 | TRBV7-2 | CASSFGGGLYTGELFF
- | TRBJ1-2 | TRBV9 | CASSVSGAGDYGYTF
- | TRBJ1-2 | TRBV27 | CASSLDGVNYGYTF
TRBD1 | TRBJ1-2 | TRBV28 | CASSPGTGFSYGYTF
- | TRBJ1-1 | TRBV4-3 | CASSQGTTDVTEAFF
- | TRBJ1-5 | TRBV19 | CASSILKISNQPQHF
TRBD1 | TRBJ1-2 | TRBV18 | CASSPYTRDRDSLRYTF
TRBD1 | TRBJ1-6 | TRBV10-1 | CASSARTGTALHF
- | TRBJ2-1 | TRBV9 | CASSAQLASGEQFF
- | TRBJ2-7 | TRBV10-2 | CASSESWGVITYEQYF
TRBD2 | TRBJ2-1 | TRBV4-3 | CASSQSGKGGYNEQFF
- | TRBJ1-2 | TRBV11-2 | CASSRPGEPNYGYTF
- | TRBJ2-1 | TRBV14 | CASSPTRWTGNEQFF
TRBD1 | TRBJ1-3 | TRBV9 | CASSVGEGAKGGNTIYF
TRBD1 | TRBJ2-3 | TRBV28 | CATRDRPGQGADTQYF
TRBD2 | TRBJ2-1 | TRBV7-9 | CASSSIAGGFNEQFF
- | TRBJ1-2 | TRBV28 | CASSFRRDGYTF